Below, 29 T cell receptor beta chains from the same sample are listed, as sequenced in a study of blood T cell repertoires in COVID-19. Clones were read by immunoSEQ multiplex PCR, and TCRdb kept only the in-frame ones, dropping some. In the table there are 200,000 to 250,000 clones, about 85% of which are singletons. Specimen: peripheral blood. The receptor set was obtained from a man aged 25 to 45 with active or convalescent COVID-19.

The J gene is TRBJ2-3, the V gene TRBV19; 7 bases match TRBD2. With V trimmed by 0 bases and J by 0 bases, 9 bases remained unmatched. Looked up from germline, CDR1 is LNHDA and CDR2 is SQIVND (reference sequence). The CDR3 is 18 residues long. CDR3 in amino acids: CASSIDPRDYTSTDTQYF. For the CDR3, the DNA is TGTGCCAGTAGTATAGATCCCCGGGACTACACTAGCACAGATACGCAGTATTTT.

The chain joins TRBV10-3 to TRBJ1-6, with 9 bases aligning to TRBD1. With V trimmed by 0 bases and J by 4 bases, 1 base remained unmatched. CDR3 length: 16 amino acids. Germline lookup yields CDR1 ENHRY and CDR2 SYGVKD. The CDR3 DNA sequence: TGTGCCATCAGTGAGTCGGACAGGGGATATAATTCACCCCTCCACTTT. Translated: CAISESDRGYNSPLHF.

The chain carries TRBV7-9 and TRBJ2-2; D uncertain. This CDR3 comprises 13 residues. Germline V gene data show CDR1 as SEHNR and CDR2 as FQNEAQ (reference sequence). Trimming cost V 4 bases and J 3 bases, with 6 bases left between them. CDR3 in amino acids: CASSSHYTGELFF. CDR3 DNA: TGTGCCAGCAGCTCGCACTACACCGGGGAGCTGTTTTTT.

The CDR3 is CASSLDRGTYGYTF. The CDR3 DNA follows: TGTGCCAGCAGCTTGGACAGGGGAACCTATGGCTACACCTTC. V gene TRBV5-6 combines with J gene TRBJ1-2; 7 bases are shared with TRBD1. J gave up 4 bases and V 0 bases, and 3 bases lay outside the gene matches. Germline values: CDR1 SGHDT, CDR2 YYEEEE. CDR3 size: 14 residues.

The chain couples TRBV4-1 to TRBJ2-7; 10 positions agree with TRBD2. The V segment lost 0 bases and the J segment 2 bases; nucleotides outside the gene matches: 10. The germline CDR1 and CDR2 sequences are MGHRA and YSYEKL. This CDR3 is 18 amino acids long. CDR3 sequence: CASSQEAPTSGVTYEQYF. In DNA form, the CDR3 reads TGCGCCAGCAGCCAAGAGGCCCCTACTAGCGGGGTTACCTACGAGCAGTACTTC.

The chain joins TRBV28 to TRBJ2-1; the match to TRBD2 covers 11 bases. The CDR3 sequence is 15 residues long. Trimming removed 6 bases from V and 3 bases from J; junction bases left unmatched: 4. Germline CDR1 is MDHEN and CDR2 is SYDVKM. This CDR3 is CASRLTSGDYNEQFF. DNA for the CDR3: TGTGCCAGCAGATTGACTAGCGGGGACTACAATGAGCAGTTCTTC.

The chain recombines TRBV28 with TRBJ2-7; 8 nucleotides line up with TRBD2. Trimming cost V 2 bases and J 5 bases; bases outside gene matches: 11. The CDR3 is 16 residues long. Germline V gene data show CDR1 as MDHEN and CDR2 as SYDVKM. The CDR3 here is CASSLGFGSGDDEQYF. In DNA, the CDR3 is TGTGCCAGCAGTTTAGGGTTTGGTAGCGGGGATGACGAGCAGTACTTC.

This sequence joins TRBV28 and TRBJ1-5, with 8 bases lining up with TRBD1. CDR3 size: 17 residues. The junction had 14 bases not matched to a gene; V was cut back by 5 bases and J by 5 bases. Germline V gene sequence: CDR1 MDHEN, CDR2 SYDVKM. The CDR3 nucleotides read TGTGCCAGCAGTCCCCGGACAGGGATTAGAACCGATCAGCCCCAGCATTTT. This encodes CASSPRTGIRTDQPQHF.

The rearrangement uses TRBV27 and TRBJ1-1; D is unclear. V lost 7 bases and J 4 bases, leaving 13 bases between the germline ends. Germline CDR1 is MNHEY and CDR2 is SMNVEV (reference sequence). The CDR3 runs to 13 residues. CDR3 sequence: CASTTQVGTEAFF. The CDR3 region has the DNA TGTGCCAGCACCACGCAGGTAGGCACTGAAGCTTTCTTT.

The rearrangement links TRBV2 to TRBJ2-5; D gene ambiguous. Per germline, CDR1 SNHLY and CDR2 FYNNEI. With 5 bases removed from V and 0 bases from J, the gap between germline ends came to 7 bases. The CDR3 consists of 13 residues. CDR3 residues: CASSRSHQETQYF. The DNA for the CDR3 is TGTGCCAGCAGTCGCAGTCACCAAGAGACCCAGTACTTC.

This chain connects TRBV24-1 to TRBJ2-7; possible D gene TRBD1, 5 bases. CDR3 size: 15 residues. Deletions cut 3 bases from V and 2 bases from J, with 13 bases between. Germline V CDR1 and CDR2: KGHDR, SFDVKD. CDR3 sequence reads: CATSDGRAFPYEQYF. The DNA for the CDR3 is TGTGCCACCAGTGATGGCAGGGCATTCCCCTACGAGCAGTACTTC.

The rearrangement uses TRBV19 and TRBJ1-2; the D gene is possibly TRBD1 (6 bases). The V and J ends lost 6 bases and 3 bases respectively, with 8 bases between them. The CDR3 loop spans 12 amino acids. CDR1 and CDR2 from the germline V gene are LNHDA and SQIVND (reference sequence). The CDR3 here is CASRNRDYGYTF. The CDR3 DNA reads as TGTGCCAGTAGGAACAGGGACTATGGCTACACCTTC.

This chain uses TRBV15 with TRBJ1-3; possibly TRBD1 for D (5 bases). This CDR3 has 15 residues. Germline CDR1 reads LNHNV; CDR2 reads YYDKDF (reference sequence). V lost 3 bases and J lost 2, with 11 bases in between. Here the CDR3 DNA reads TGTGCCACCAGCAGCCGGCGGACACCTGGAAACACCATATATTTT. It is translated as CATSSRRTPGNTIYF.

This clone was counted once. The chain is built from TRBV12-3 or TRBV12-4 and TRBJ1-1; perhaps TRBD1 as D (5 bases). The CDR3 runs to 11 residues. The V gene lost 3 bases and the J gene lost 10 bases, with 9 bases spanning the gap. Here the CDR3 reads CASSFGRGAFF. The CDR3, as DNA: TGTGCCAGCAGTTTCGGGAGGGGAGCTTTCTTT.

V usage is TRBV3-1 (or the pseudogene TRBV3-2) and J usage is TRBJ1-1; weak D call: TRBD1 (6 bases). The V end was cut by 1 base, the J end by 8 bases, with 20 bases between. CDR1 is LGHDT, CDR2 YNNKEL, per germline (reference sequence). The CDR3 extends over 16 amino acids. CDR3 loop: CASSQGVDSLQLEAFF. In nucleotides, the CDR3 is TGTGCCAGCAGCCAAGGAGTGGACAGCCTACAACTGGAAGCTTTCTTT.

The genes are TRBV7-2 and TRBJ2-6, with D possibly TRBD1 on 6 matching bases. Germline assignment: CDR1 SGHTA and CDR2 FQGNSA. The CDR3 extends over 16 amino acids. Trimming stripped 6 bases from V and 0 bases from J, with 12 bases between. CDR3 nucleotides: TGTGCCAGCAGAACAGGGCCCAACTCTGGGGCCAACGTCCTGACTTTC. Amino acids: CASRTGPNSGANVLTF.

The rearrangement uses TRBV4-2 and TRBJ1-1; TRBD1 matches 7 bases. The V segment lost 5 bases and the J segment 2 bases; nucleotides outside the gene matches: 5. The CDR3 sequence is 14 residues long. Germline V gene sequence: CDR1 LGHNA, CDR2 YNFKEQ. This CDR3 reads CASSGGQKNTEAFF. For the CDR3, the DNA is TGTGCCAGCAGCGGGGGACAGAAAAACACTGAAGCTTTCTTT.

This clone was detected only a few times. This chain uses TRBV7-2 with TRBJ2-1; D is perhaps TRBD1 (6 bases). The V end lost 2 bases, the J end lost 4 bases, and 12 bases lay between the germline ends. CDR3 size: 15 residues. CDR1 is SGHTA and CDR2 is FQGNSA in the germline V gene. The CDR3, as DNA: TGTGCCAGCAGCTTAAACAGGGTGGGTTACAATGAGCAGTTCTTC. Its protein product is CASSLNRVGYNEQFF.

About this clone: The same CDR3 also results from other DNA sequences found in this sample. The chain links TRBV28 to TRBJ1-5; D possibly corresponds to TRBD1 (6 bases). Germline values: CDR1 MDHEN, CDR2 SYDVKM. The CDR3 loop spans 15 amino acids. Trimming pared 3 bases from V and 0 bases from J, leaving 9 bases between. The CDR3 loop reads CASSLTGYSNQPQHF. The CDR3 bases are TGTGCCAGCAGTTTGACAGGTTATAGCAATCAGCCCCAGCATTTT.

The CDR3 sequence is CASSLRRGQNTGELFF. The DNA for the CDR3 is TGTGCCAGCAGTTTAAGGCGGGGTCAGAACACCGGGGAGCTGTTTTTT. The chain links TRBV28 to TRBJ2-2; D may be TRBD2 (6 bases). The CDR3 spans 16 residues. The V gene lost 2 bases and the J gene lost 1 base, with 11 bases spanning the gap. CDR1 and CDR2 (germline): MDHEN, SYDVKM.

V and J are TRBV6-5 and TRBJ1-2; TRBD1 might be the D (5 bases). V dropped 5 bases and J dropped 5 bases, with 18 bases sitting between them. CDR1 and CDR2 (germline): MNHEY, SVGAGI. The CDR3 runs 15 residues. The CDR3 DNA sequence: TGTGCCAGCAGTCTCAGGGCCCCGGCGGTTTATGGCTACACCTTC. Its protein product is CASSLRAPAVYGYTF.

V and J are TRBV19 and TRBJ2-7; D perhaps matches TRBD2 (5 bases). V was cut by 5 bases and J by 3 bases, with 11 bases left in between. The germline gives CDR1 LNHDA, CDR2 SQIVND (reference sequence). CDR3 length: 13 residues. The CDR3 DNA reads TGTGCCAGTAGTGAGGGTTCGGTCTACGAGCAGTACTTC. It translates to CASSEGSVYEQYF.

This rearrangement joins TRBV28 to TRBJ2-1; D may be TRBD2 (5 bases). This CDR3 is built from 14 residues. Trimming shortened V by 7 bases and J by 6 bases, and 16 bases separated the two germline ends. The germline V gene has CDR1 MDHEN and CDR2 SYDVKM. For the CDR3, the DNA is TGTGCCAGCACCGCGGACTCACCACTCAATGAGCAGTTCTTC. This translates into CASTADSPLNEQFF.

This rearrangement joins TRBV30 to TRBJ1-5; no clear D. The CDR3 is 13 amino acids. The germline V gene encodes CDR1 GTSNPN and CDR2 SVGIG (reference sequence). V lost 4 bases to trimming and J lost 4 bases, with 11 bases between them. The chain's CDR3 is CAWNSGGNQPQHF. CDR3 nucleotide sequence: TGTGCCTGGAATTCGGGCGGGAATCAGCCCCAGCATTTT.

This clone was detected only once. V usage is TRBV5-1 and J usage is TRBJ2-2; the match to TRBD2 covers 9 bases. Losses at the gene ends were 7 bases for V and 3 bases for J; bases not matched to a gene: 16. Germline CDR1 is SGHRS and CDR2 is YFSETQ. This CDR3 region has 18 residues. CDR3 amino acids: CASQRGDRTLRDTGELFF. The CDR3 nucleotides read TGCGCCAGCCAGCGGGGGGACCGCACGCTGAGGGACACCGGGGAGCTGTTTTTT.

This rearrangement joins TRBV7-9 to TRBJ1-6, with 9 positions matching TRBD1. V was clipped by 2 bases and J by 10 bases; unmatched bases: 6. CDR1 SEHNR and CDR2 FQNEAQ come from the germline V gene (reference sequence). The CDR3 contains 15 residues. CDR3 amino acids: CASSLLGQGQSPLHF. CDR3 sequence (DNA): TGTGCCAGCAGCTTACTAGGACAGGGGCAGTCACCCCTCCACTTT.

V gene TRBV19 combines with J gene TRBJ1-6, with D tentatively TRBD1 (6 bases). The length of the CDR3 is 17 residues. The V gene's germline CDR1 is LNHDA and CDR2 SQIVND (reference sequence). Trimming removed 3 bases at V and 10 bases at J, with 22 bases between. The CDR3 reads CASSIGRGYSTPSPLHF. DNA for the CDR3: TGTGCCAGTAGTATTGGCAGGGGATATAGTACCCCCTCACCCCTCCACTTT.

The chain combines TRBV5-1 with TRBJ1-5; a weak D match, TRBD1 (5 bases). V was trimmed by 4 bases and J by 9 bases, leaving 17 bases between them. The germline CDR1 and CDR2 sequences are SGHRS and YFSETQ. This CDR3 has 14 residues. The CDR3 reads CASSEGTEGGPQHF. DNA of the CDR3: TGCGCCAGCAGCGAAGGGACGGAGGGCGGGCCCCAGCATTTT.

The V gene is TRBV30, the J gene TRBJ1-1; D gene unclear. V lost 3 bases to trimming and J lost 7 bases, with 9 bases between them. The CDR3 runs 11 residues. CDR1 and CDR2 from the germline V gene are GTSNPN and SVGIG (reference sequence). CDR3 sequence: CAWSRFGEAFF. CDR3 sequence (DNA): TGTGCCTGGAGCCGGTTTGGTGAAGCTTTCTTT.